The 24 T cell receptor beta chains given below trace back to one sample, sequenced in a study of PD-L1 blockade in urothelial cancer. TCRdb's table, derived via immunoSEQ multiplex PCR, lists solely in-frame clones and lacks some. The sample includes tens of thousands of clones, about 90% of them seen just once. Regarding time point: pretreatment peripheral blood. Sequencing used PBMCs, obtained around atezolizumab (anti-PD-L1) treatment. The receptors shown here come from a man in his 60s with urothelial cancer.

The chain joins TRBV7-9 to TRBJ2-2; the match to TRBD1 covers 11 bases. With V trimmed by 7 bases and J by 5 bases, 3 bases remained unmatched. Germline lookup yields CDR1 SEHNR and CDR2 FQNEAQ (reference sequence). The CDR3 covers 14 residues. DNA of the CDR3: TGTGCCAGCACGGGACAGGGGGTAACCGGGGAGCTGTTTTTT. It codes for CASTGQGVTGELFF.

The chain uses TRBV7-3 and TRBJ2-1; 8 bases are a match to TRBD2. The V and J ends lost 5 bases and 5 bases, in that order; junction bases with no gene match: 11. The germline V gene has CDR1 SGHTA and CDR2 FQGTGA. This CDR3 is built from 16 residues. CDR3 residues: CASSPGGTRANNEQFF. The CDR3 nucleotides are TGTGCCAGCAGCCCTGGGGGGACTAGGGCCAACAATGAGCAGTTCTTC.

The genes are TRBV11-2 and TRBJ2-3; D perhaps matches TRBD2 (6 bases). The CDR3 loop spans 16 amino acids. V shed 4 bases and J shed 0 bases, with 14 bases lying between them. Germline CDR1 reads SGHAT; CDR2 reads FQNNGV. The CDR3 loop is CASSSNPAGSTDTQYF. CDR3 nucleotide sequence: TGTGCCAGCAGCTCGAACCCGGCGGGGAGCACAGATACGCAGTATTTT.

The rearrangement joins TRBV19 to TRBJ1-1; 10 bases are shared with TRBD1. The germline V gene has CDR1 LNHDA and CDR2 SQIVND (reference sequence). With V trimmed by 6 bases and J by 4 bases, 11 bases remained unmatched. The CDR3 length is 16 residues. The CDR3 nucleotides read TGTGCCAGTAGCCTGTACCGGGACAGGGGAGGCACTGAAGCTTTCTTT. This codes for CASSLYRDRGGTEAFF.

This rearrangement joins TRBV29-1 to TRBJ1-2; 7 nucleotides line up with TRBD1. The CDR3 extends over 14 amino acids. Germline assignment: CDR1 SQVTM and CDR2 ANQGSEA. V was clipped by 6 bases and J by 3 bases; unmatched bases: 10. The CDR3 DNA follows: TGCAGCGTGCACAGGGGAGCGGGGGACTATGGCTACACCTTC. It is translated as CSVHRGAGDYGYTF. Looking up the rest from reference TRBV29-1 and TRBJ1-2 gives the full variable domain: SAVISQKPSRDICQRGTSLTIQCQVDSQVTMMFWYRQQPGQSLTLIATANQGSEATYESGFVIDKFPISRPNLTFSTLTVSNMSPEDSSIYLCSVHRGAGDYGYTFGSGTRLTVV.

This clone was seen only once. The rearrangement uses TRBV7-9 and TRBJ1-1; the D gene is possibly TRBD1 (5 bases). In germline, CDR1 is SEHNR, CDR2 FQNEAQ (reference sequence). The CDR3 covers 14 residues. V was trimmed by 0 bases and J by 5 bases, leaving 10 bases between them. The CDR3 nucleotides read TGTGCCAGCAGCTTAGCAGAGGGGAGGACTGAAGCTTTCTTT. Protein product: CASSLAEGRTEAFF.

The J gene is TRBJ2-1, the V gene TRBV5-1; 8 bases agree with TRBD2. The V segment lost 1 base and the J segment 8 bases; nucleotides outside the gene matches: 11. CDR1 is SGHRS and CDR2 is YFSETQ in the germline V gene. This CDR3 region has 16 residues. CDR3 nucleotides: TGCGCCAGCAGCTTGTCGGGTCGGGGGGGCTTCGATGAGCAGTTCTTC. This gives the protein CASSLSGRGGFDEQFF.

This clone has just one count. J is TRBJ2-2 and V is TRBV7-2; D is perhaps TRBD2 (5 bases). The length of the CDR3 is 15 residues. From germline, CDR1 is SGHTA and CDR2 FQGNSA. Trimming stripped 6 bases from V and 0 bases from J, with 11 bases between. The CDR3 loop reads CASSPRVANTGELFF. In DNA, the CDR3 is TGTGCCAGCAGTCCGCGGGTAGCGAACACCGGGGAGCTGTTTTTT.

The CDR3 nucleotides are TGTGCCAGCAGCAGCGGTCCAACCTACGAGCAGTACTTC. It encodes CASSSGPTYEQYF. This chain uses TRBV6-1 with TRBJ2-7, with a weak D call TRBD2 (5 bases). The CDR3 totals 13 residues. Germline assignment: CDR1 MNHNS and CDR2 SASEGT. The V end was cut by 6 bases, the J end by 2 bases, with 11 bases between.

This clone has a single count. The chain uses TRBV7-8 and TRBJ1-6, with TRBD1 as a possible D gene (6 bases). This CDR3 is built from 15 residues. Germline CDR1 SGHVS, CDR2 FQNEAQ. V lost 1 base to trimming and J lost 11 bases, with 15 bases between them. Here the CDR3 DNA reads TGTGCCAGCAGCTTAGGGGGGACACATGGCACACCCCTCCACTTT. Its translation is CASSLGGTHGTPLHF.

A single count supports this clone. The chain uses TRBV6-5 and TRBJ2-7; TRBD1 matches 9 bases. This CDR3 spans 16 amino acids. Looked up from germline, CDR1 is MNHEY and CDR2 is SVGAGI. The V segment lost 4 bases and the J segment 2 bases; nucleotides outside the gene matches: 9. CDR3 in DNA: TGTGCCAGCAGTTCAAAAGGGACAGGGTATGCCTACGAGCAGTACTTC. Translation gives CASSSKGTGYAYEQYF.

The chain employs TRBV28 and TRBJ2-7, with D possibly being TRBD2 (5 bases). Between the trimmed V and J ends, which lost 7 bases and 5 bases, there was a span of 15 bases. This CDR3 region has 13 residues. CDR1 is MDHEN, CDR2 SYDVKM, per germline. The CDR3 DNA reads TGTGCCAGCAACGGCGGGTCCTTGAACGAGCAGTACTTC. This sequence encodes CASNGGSLNEQYF. The full variable domain, completed using reference TRBV28 and TRBJ2-7, is DVKVTQSSRYLVKRTGEKVFLECVQDMDHENMFWYRQDPGLGLRLIYFSYDVKMKEKGDIPEGYSVSREKKERFSLILESASTNQTSMYLCASNGGSLNEQYFGPGTRLTVT.

V and J are TRBV7-2 and TRBJ1-2; TRBD1 aligns across 11 bases. Losses at the gene ends were 1 base for V and 4 bases for J; bases not matched to a gene: 5. This CDR3 spans 16 amino acids. Per germline, CDR1 SGHTA and CDR2 FQGNSA. CDR3 loop: CASSLEGTGGVYGYTF. In DNA form, the CDR3 reads TGTGCCAGCAGCTTAGAGGGGACAGGGGGGGTCTATGGCTACACCTTC.

The chain couples TRBV10-3 to TRBJ1-2; 7 positions match TRBD1. V was pared by 11 bases and J by 5 bases, with 5 bases of the junction left unmatched. Germline values: CDR1 ENHRY, CDR2 SYGVKD. This CDR3 contains 11 residues. This chain's CDR3 is CACEGAYGYTF. The DNA for the CDR3 is TGTGCCTGTGAGGGGGCATATGGCTACACCTTC.

This chain connects TRBV6-1 to TRBJ2-5; D gene uncertain. V was cut by 5 bases and J by 3 bases, with 10 bases left in between. The length of the CDR3 is 13 residues. The germline CDR1 and CDR2 sequences are MNHNS and SASEGT. The CDR3 loop reads CASSPRRKETQYF. The CDR3 bases are TGTGCCAGCAGTCCCCGGAGAAAAGAGACCCAGTACTTC.

This chain connects TRBV14 to TRBJ2-6; D unclear. The length of the CDR3 is 15 residues. The V gene lost 1 base and the J gene lost 3 bases, with 7 bases spanning the gap. Germline CDR1 SGHDN, CDR2 FVKESK. This chain's CDR3 is CASSQGVFGANVLTF. Written as DNA, the CDR3 is TGTGCCAGCAGCCAAGGAGTCTTTGGGGCCAACGTCCTGACTTTC.

V is TRBV28 and J is TRBJ2-3; no definite D call. V lost 5 bases to trimming and J lost 1 base, with 19 bases between them. The CDR3 extends over 17 amino acids. Germline V lookup: CDR1 MDHEN, CDR2 SYDVKM. The CDR3 region has the DNA TGTGCCAGCAGTCCCCCAGTTTCCAGCGTCGGCACAGATACGCAGTATTTT. Encoded protein: CASSPPVSSVGTDTQYF.

The chain couples TRBV6-5 to TRBJ1-1; 8 bases map to TRBD1. Germline V gene lookup returns CDR1 MNHEY and CDR2 SVGAGI. V was clipped by 2 bases and J by 5 bases; unmatched bases: 4. The CDR3 has 14 residues. DNA for the CDR3: TGTGCCAGCAGTTACCGGACAGGGCGGACTGAAGCTTTCTTT. Its translation: CASSYRTGRTEAFF.

This clone was seen just once. V is TRBV2 and J is TRBJ2-1; D may be TRBD1 (5 bases). V gave up 6 bases and J gave up 9 bases, with 12 bases separating them. The CDR3 has 12 residues. Germline V CDR1 and CDR2: SNHLY, FYNNEI. The CDR3 region has the DNA TGTGCCAGCAGAGACAGCTCCGTTGAGCAGTTCTTC. This sequence encodes CASRDSSVEQFF.

The V gene is TRBV6-5, the J gene TRBJ1-2; D gene unclear. There are 15 residues in the CDR3. V lost 2 bases, J lost 7 bases, and 17 bases lay in between. CDR1 MNHEY and CDR2 SVGAGI come from the germline V gene. The CDR3 loop is CASSYGPGGSSGYTF. The CDR3 DNA follows: TGTGCCAGCAGTTACGGTCCAGGAGGGTCTAGTGGCTACACCTTC.

The CDR3 loop is CASRTTGLEAFF. The CDR3 bases are TGTGCCAGCAGAACGACAGGGTTAGAAGCTTTCTTT. The V gene is TRBV28, the J gene TRBJ1-1, with 7 bases lining up with TRBD1. CDR1 is MDHEN and CDR2 is SYDVKM in the germline V gene. The CDR3 sequence is 12 residues long. Losses at the gene ends were 6 bases for V and 8 bases for J; bases not matched to a gene: 6.

This chain links TRBV4-2 with TRBJ1-6; 7 bases are shared with TRBD1. Germline trimming cut 1 base from V and 5 bases from J; bases unmatched to any gene: 8. The CDR3 extends over 17 amino acids. In germline, CDR1 is LGHNA, CDR2 YNFKEQ. The CDR3 is CASSQAVGTDNNSPLHF. In DNA form, the CDR3 reads TGTGCCAGCAGCCAAGCGGTAGGGACAGACAATAATTCACCCCTCCACTTT.

The rearrangement uses TRBV5-5 and TRBJ1-2; 7 bases agree with TRBD1. Germline V lookup: CDR1 SGHKS, CDR2 YYEKEE (reference sequence). The CDR3 covers 16 residues. V shed 0 bases and J 5 bases; nucleotides not matched to a gene: 10. CDR3 in amino acids: CASSLVPGPGGYGYTF. The CDR3 region has the DNA TGTGCCAGCAGCTTGGTGCCCGGGCCAGGGGGTTATGGCTACACCTTC. Drawing the rest from reference TRBV5-5 and TRBJ1-2, the complete variable domain is DAGVTQSPTHLIKTRGQQVTLRCSPISGHKSVSWYQQVLGQGPQFIFQYYEKEERGRGNFPDRFSARQFPNYSSELNVNALLLGDSALYLCASSLVPGPGGYGYTFGSGTRLTVV.

The V gene is TRBV28, the J gene TRBJ2-1; TRBD2 matches 7 bases. Germline V lookup: CDR1 MDHEN, CDR2 SYDVKM. The CDR3 runs to 19 residues. Trimming cost V 5 bases and J 2 bases; bases outside gene matches: 18. CDR3 nucleotide sequence: TGTGCCAGCAGTATATACCCGCTGATTTCTAGCGGCACCTACAATGAGCAGTTCTTC. Translated: CASSIYPLISSGTYNEQFF.